This is a list of T cell receptor beta chains from one sample in a study of blood T cells in healthy people across ages. One entry per CDR3 protein, called by TCRdb with MiXCR from the 5' RACE reads. The table has approximately 830,000 distinct CDR3 sequences, 55% to 65% seen once. The sample taken for sequencing was blood. The source of these receptors is a man aged 25 to 45 in good health. The CDR3 runs from the conserved cysteine through the conserved F or W. A D gene is named only where the DNA matches it firmly.

j_call | v_call | d_call | cdr3_aa
TRBJ2-1 | TRBV21-1 | . | CASSKFRRGHSEQFF
TRBJ1-2 | TRBV30 | TRBD1 | CASEYPQGSGYTF
TRBJ1-2 | TRBV5-5 | . | CASSLGLMGVTNYGYTF
TRBJ1-5 | TRBV12-3/TRBV12-4 | TRBD1 | CAGSPTGGSGNQPQHF
TRBJ1-5 | TRBV20-1 | TRBD1 | CSAREDRGNQPQHF
. | TRBV6-5 | TRBD1 | CASSRQGEIYEQYF
TRBJ2-5 | TRBV9 | TRBD2 | CASSQGLNPSQETQYF
TRBJ2-1 | TRBV27 | . | CASIPGGAYNEQFF
TRBJ2-5 | TRBV13 | TRBD2 | CASSARRGDYQETQYF
TRBJ1-2 | TRBV28 | . | CASGTYGYTF
TRBJ2-1 | TRBV5-1 | TRBD1 | CASSPGTGGIGEQFF
TRBJ1-1 | TRBV3-1 | . | CASSQVGSKAFF
TRBJ2-5 | TRBV7-2 | TRBD1 | CASSKDRSQETQYF
TRBJ2-1 | TRBV7-2 | TRBD2 | CASRDTSGPSYNEQFF